The 26 T cell receptor beta chains below all came from one sample that was sequenced in a study of blood T cell repertoires in COVID-19. Profiled with immunoSEQ multiplex PCR; TCRdb holds only in-frame clones, not every one. Seen here are 110,000 to 150,000 clones, about four fifths observed once, and the top ten hold 13%. Material for sequencing was peripheral blood. These receptors originate from a man of 80 years or more with acute or convalescent COVID-19.

CDR3 sequence: CSVAKAASSYEQYF. Here the CDR3 DNA reads TGCAGCGTTGCCAAGGCGGCCAGCTCCTACGAGCAGTACTTC. This chain links TRBV29-1 with TRBJ2-7, with D uncertain. V was cut by 4 bases and J by 0 bases, with 13 bases left in between. Germline values: CDR1 SQVTM, CDR2 ANQGSEA. There are 14 residues in the CDR3.

The chain has TRBV7-2 and TRBJ2-5, with 8 bases fitting TRBD2. V gave up 3 bases and J gave up 5 bases; unmatched junction bases: 2. CDR1 and CDR2 (germline): SGHTA, FQGNSA. The CDR3 has 13 amino acids. The CDR3 DNA follows: TGTGCCAGCAGCTTTTCGGGGGGGGAGACCCAGTACTTC. Protein: CASSFSGGETQYF.

The chain uses TRBV28 and TRBJ1-6; a weak D match, TRBD1 (5 bases). The CDR3 is 15 residues long. Germline-derived CDR1 and CDR2 are MDHEN and SYDVKM. V lost 5 bases, J lost 9 bases, and 17 bases lay in between. This CDR3 is CASSGGGGGGSPLHF. The DNA of the CDR3 is TGTGCCAGCAGTGGCGGGGGGGGTGGCGGTTCACCCCTCCACTTT.

J is TRBJ1-1 and V is TRBV6-5; D may be TRBD1 (5 bases). Germline V gives CDR1 MNHEY, CDR2 SVGAGI. Between the trimmed V and J ends, which lost 6 bases and 1 base, there was a span of 9 bases. The CDR3 totals 13 residues. Here the CDR3 DNA reads TGTGCCAGCAGGCCCGACAGGAACACTGAAGCTTTCTTT. Translation: CASRPDRNTEAFF.

The rearrangement uses TRBV28 and TRBJ1-5; 7 nucleotides match TRBD1. This CDR3 contains 14 residues. The J segment lost 9 bases and the V segment lost 5 bases, leaving 10 bases of the junction unmatched. CDR1 MDHEN and CDR2 SYDVKM come from the germline V gene. CDR3 protein: CASSIGQVFGPQHF. Written as DNA, the CDR3 is TGTGCCAGCAGTATTGGACAGGTATTTGGGCCCCAGCATTTT.

The gene calls are TRBV7-2 and TRBJ2-6; 7 positions match TRBD2. The CDR3 runs 19 residues. Trimming at V came to 1 base and at J to 0 bases, leaving 9 bases not matched to a gene. Per germline, CDR1 SGHTA and CDR2 FQGNSA. For the CDR3, the DNA is TGTGCCAGCAGCTTAGTATCGGCGGGGGAGAGCTCTGGGGCCAACGTCCTGACTTTC. This sequence encodes CASSLVSAGESSGANVLTF.

In this sample, this clone turned up a few times. This rearrangement joins TRBV7-9 to TRBJ2-7; 8 bases are shared with TRBD2. The CDR3 runs 14 residues. After removal of 5 bases from V and 5 bases from J, the junction contained 8 bases not matched to a gene. The germline CDR1 and CDR2 sequences are SEHNR and FQNEAQ (reference sequence). The CDR3: CASSRLGGDHEQYF. CDR3 bases: TGTGCCAGCAGCCGGCTCGGGGGGGACCACGAGCAGTACTTC.

This clone was picked up a small number of times. The chain joins TRBV6-5 to TRBJ2-7; D is perhaps TRBD1 (7 bases). V shed 7 bases and J shed 6 bases, with 13 bases lying between them. This CDR3 has 12 amino acids. Germline V lookup: CDR1 MNHEY, CDR2 SVGAGI. The chain's CDR3 is CASTYRGGEQYF. CDR3 coding DNA: TGTGCCAGCACCTACAGGGGAGGCGAGCAGTACTTC.

This clone was seen a few times. The chain joins TRBV7-8 to TRBJ1-5; D is uncertain. V was shortened by 4 bases and J by 2 bases, with 9 bases between the two germline ends. The CDR3 has 14 residues. The germline V gene encodes CDR1 SGHVS and CDR2 FQNEAQ. This chain's CDR3 is CASSSFRGNQPQHF. For the CDR3, the DNA is TGTGCCAGCAGCTCCTTCCGAGGCAATCAGCCCCAGCATTTT.

This sequence joins TRBV28 and TRBJ1-2; D is possibly TRBD1 (5 bases). Trimming took 2 bases from V and 2 from J, leaving 9 bases between them. From germline, CDR1 is MDHEN and CDR2 SYDVKM. The CDR3 runs 14 residues. Here the CDR3 DNA reads TGTGCCAGCAGTTTACGTCAGGGCAACTATGGCTACACCTTC. Translation gives CASSLRQGNYGYTF.

The chain joins TRBV15 to TRBJ2-7, with 8 bases matching TRBD1. V gave up 6 bases and J gave up 5 bases; unmatched junction bases: 6. The CDR3 has 13 amino acids. Germline V lookup: CDR1 LNHNV, CDR2 YYDKDF (reference sequence). The CDR3 nucleotides read TGTGCCACCAGGTTGGACAGGGTCAACGAGCAGTACTTC. This translates into CATRLDRVNEQYF.

The chain employs TRBV4-3 and TRBJ2-7; D perhaps matches TRBD2 (5 bases). V was shortened by 4 bases and J by 3 bases, with 10 bases between the two germline ends. Germline lookup yields CDR1 LGHNA and CDR2 YSLEER. The CDR3 loop spans 13 amino acids. CDR3 bases: TGCGCCAGCAGCCCGGCGGCGGGCTACGAGCAGTACTTC. Translated, it gives CASSPAAGYEQYF.

This clone has just a few counts. The J gene is TRBJ2-3, the V gene TRBV7-2; D is possibly TRBD1 (6 bases). This CDR3 contains 14 residues. Trimming removed 6 bases from V and 0 bases from J, with 10 bases in between. Germline assignment: CDR1 SGHTA and CDR2 FQGNSA. This CDR3 is CASSPTGSTDTQYF. CDR3 DNA: TGTGCCAGCAGTCCAACAGGGAGCACAGATACGCAGTATTTT.

This rearrangement joins TRBV6-9 to TRBJ2-5, with 9 bases aligning to TRBD2. The CDR3 is 16 amino acids. The germline gives CDR1 MNHGY, CDR2 SVAAGI. The J segment lost 5 bases and the V segment lost 2 bases, leaving 9 bases of the junction unmatched. The CDR3 reads CASSYRLRGGQETQYF. CDR3 sequence (DNA): TGTGCCAGCAGTTATCGTCTGCGGGGGGGACAGGAGACCCAGTACTTC.

The chain combines TRBV7-2 with TRBJ2-3; TRBD1 might be the D (5 bases). CDR1 is SGHTA, CDR2 FQGNSA, per germline. The CDR3 loop spans 15 amino acids. V shed 5 bases and J shed 9 bases, with 21 bases lying between them. Here the CDR3 reads CASSLESTSRATQYF. The CDR3, as DNA: TGTGCCAGCAGCCTAGAATCGACGAGCAGGGCGACGCAGTATTTT.

This clone showed up just a few times. The rearrangement joins TRBV9 to TRBJ1-1; 7 nucleotides line up with TRBD1. CDR1 is SGDLS, CDR2 YYNGEE, per germline. Trimming cost V 4 bases and J 1 base; bases outside gene matches: 4. This CDR3 is built from 14 residues. This chain's CDR3 is CASSRTGGNTEAFF. The CDR3 nucleotides read TGTGCCAGCAGCCGGACAGGTGGGAACACTGAAGCTTTCTTT. Using reference TRBV9 and TRBJ1-1 for the parts outside the CDR3, the full variable domain is DSGVTQTPKHLITATGQRVTLRCSPRSGDLSVYWYQQSLDQGLQFLIQYYNGEERAKGNILERFSAQQFPDLHSELNLSSLELGDSALYFCASSRTGGNTEAFFGQGTRLTVV.

The chain joins TRBV2 to TRBJ1-2; 9 bases agree with TRBD1. This CDR3 spans 11 amino acids. The trim removed 11 bases at V and 7 bases at J, leaving 5 bases unmatched. Germline CDR1 reads SNHLY; CDR2 reads FYNNEI. The CDR3: CAGRTGVGYTF. In DNA, the CDR3 is TGTGCCGGGAGGACAGGGGTTGGCTACACCTTC.

This sequence joins TRBV24-1 and TRBJ1-5, with 12 bases that match TRBD1. This CDR3 contains 15 residues. V dropped 5 bases and J dropped 6; count of bases not matched to a gene: 4. Germline V gene data show CDR1 as KGHDR and CDR2 as SFDVKD. The CDR3 here is CATSVGTGGIQPQHF. The CDR3 region has the DNA TGTGCCACCAGTGTCGGGACAGGGGGCATTCAGCCCCAGCATTTT.

V and J are TRBV9 and TRBJ2-2, with 8 bases lining up with TRBD2. Looked up from germline, CDR1 is SGDLS and CDR2 is YYNGEE. V lost 4 bases and J lost 0; bases outside the gene matches: 2. The CDR3 runs 15 residues. The CDR3 DNA reads as TGTGCCAGCAGCTTTAGCGGGGCGAACACCGGGGAGCTGTTTTTT. Its protein is CASSFSGANTGELFF.

This clone was detected a few times. The chain employs TRBV4-3 and TRBJ1-2; D remains unclear. V lost 1 base and J 0 bases, leaving 9 bases between the germline ends. CDR1 is LGHNA and CDR2 is YSLEER in the germline V gene. This CDR3 is 15 amino acids long. The CDR3 sequence is CASSQVGASNYGYTF. Here the CDR3 DNA reads TGCGCCAGCAGCCAAGTGGGAGCGTCTAACTATGGCTACACCTTC.

The chain uses TRBV18 and TRBJ2-2; weak D call: TRBD2 (6 bases). This CDR3 has 15 residues. V shed 2 bases and J shed 6 bases, with 13 bases lying between them. The V gene's germline CDR1 is KGHSH and CDR2 LQKENI. This CDR3 is CASSPRPEGSGELFF. The CDR3 DNA reads as TGTGCCAGCTCACCAAGACCGGAGGGGTCCGGGGAGCTGTTTTTT.

V gene TRBV5-1 combines with J gene TRBJ2-6; no definite D call. Trimming removed 0 bases at V and 2 bases at J, with 6 bases between. Germline-derived CDR1 and CDR2 are SGHRS and YFSETQ. This CDR3 is built from 15 residues. CDR3 loop: CASSLGAPGANVLTF. The CDR3 DNA follows: TGCGCCAGCAGCTTGGGCGCTCCTGGGGCCAACGTCCTGACTTTC.

This chain links TRBV25-1 with TRBJ1-3; D gene unclear. Germline values: CDR1 MGHDK, CDR2 SYGVNS. There are 12 residues in the CDR3. Trimming pared 2 bases from V and 7 bases from J, leaving 6 bases between. CDR3 in amino acids: CASSEEANTIYF. CDR3 DNA sequence: TGTGCCAGCAGTGAAGAAGCGAACACCATATATTTT.

The chain joins TRBV6-5 to TRBJ2-7, with D perhaps TRBD2 (5 bases). The ends were cut back, 0 bases at V and 3 bases at J, with 12 bases in the middle. Germline lookup yields CDR1 MNHEY and CDR2 SVGAGI. This CDR3 is 15 amino acids long. The DNA of the CDR3 is TGTGCCAGCAGTTACTCATTCGGGAAAAACTACGAGCAGTACTTC. It specifies CASSYSFGKNYEQYF.

The V call is TRBV19, the J call TRBJ1-5, with D perhaps TRBD1 (5 bases). The CDR3 loop spans 16 amino acids. Trimming took 5 bases from V and 2 from J, leaving 16 bases between them. Germline-derived CDR1 and CDR2 are LNHDA and SQIVND (reference sequence). CDR3 DNA: TGTGCCAGTAGTTCTCTCCTAGGAGGGGGCAATCAGCCCCAGCATTTT. It specifies CASSSLLGGGNQPQHF.

The V call is TRBV5-5, the J call TRBJ2-4; 8 bases agree with TRBD1. V shed 4 bases and J 0 bases; nucleotides not matched to a gene: 6. The length of the CDR3 is 16 residues. In germline, CDR1 is SGHKS, CDR2 YYEKEE (reference sequence). Here the CDR3 reads CASSLGTGLAKNIQYF. CDR3 nucleotide sequence: TGTGCCAGCAGCCTCGGGACAGGCCTAGCCAAAAACATTCAGTACTTC.